These T cell receptor beta chains were read from a single sample in a study of molecular identifiers for immune sequencing clone quantification. TCRdb redid the calling of the PCR reads with MiXCR, one entry per CDR3 protein. The sample includes about 10,000 distinct CDR3 sequences, 15% to 20% of them seen just once. The sample was naive CD8+ T cells from blood, with Jurkat cell RNA spiked in. These receptors were taken from a human donor in good health. Some libraries in this study had Jurkat cell RNA spiked in. Each CDR3 is given with its conserved first and last residue. D genes are given only for firm matches. The size of a clone is reported for some rows only, either as once, few or many, or as a class for expanded clones.

v_call	clone_size	d_call	j_call	cdr3_aa	cdr3_nt
TRBV11-2	medium-sized	TRBD2	TRBJ2-3	CASSFLAGVTDTQYF	TGTGCCAGCAGCTTTCTAGCGGGAGTGACAGATACGCAGTATTTT
TRBV24-1	medium-sized	TRBD1	TRBJ2-2	CATSDLPGGAGGELFF	TGTGCCACCAGTGATTTGCCAGGGGGCGCTGGCGGGGAGCTGTTTTTT
TRBV10-3	medium-sized	.	TRBJ2-7	CAISESTYEQYF	TGTGCCATCAGTGAGTCCACATACGAGCAGTACTTC
TRBV5-6	many	.	TRBJ2-4	CASSLNPENIQYF	TGTGCCAGCAGCTTAAATCCCGAAAACATTCAGTACTTC
TRBV9	medium-sized	.	TRBJ2-3	CASSVLAGLSTDTQYF	TGTGCCAGCAGCGTGTTGGCGGGCCTGAGCACAGATACGCAGTATTTT
TRBV12-3/TRBV12-4	medium-sized	TRBD1	TRBJ1-4	CASSPTGGGEKLFF	TGTGCCAGCAGTCCTACAGGGGGCGGAGAAAAACTGTTTTTT
TRBV7-9	.	TRBD1	TRBJ2-7	CASSPTGQSYEQYF	TGTGCCAGCAGCCCGACAGGGCAATCCTACGAGCAGTACTTC
TRBV4-2	medium-sized	.	TRBJ2-7	CASSQGSQGYEQYF	TGTGCCAGCAGCCAAGGGTCTCAGGGATACGAGCAGTACTTC
TRBV28	medium-sized	TRBD2	TRBJ2-1	CASSLIGASGSGNEQFF	TGTGCCAGCAGTTTAATAGGAGCTAGCGGGTCGGGGAATGAGCAGTTCTTC
TRBV2	medium-sized	.	TRBJ2-3	CASNLPAVPPSTDTQYF	TGTGCCAGCAACCTGCCGGCCGTCCCACCCAGCACAGATACGCAGTATTTT
TRBV6-5	medium-sized	TRBD1	TRBJ2-6	CASSYQPGTGLAGANVLTF	TGTGCCAGCAGTTACCAGCCGGGGACAGGGTTAGCTGGGGCCAACGTCCTGACTTTC
TRBV3-1	medium-sized	.	TRBJ1-3	CASSRKRQEYRSGNTIYF	TGTGCCAGCAGCCGAAAACGACAGGAGTATCGCTCTGGAAACACCATATATTTT
TRBV4-1	medium-sized	TRBD2	TRBJ2-1	CASAMTSGMNEQFF	TGCGCCAGCGCGATGACTAGCGGGATGAATGAGCAGTTCTTC
TRBV29-1	.	TRBD2	TRBJ2-1	CSVELAGVTRGIEQFF	TGCAGCGTCGAACTAGCGGGGGTTACTCGTGGTATTGAGCAGTTCTTC
TRBV21-1	medium-sized	.	TRBJ2-3	CASSRLAGIIDTQYF	TGTGCCAGCAGCAGACTAGCGGGGATCATAGATACGCAGTATTTT
TRBV11-1	.	.	TRBJ2-1	CASSWGHEQFF	TGTGCCAGCAGTTGGGGGCATGAGCAGTTCTTC
TRBV5-4	medium-sized	TRBD1	TRBJ2-7	CASSLGDRAHEQYF	TGTGCCAGCAGCTTGGGGGACAGGGCCCACGAGCAGTACTTC
TRBV29-1	many	.	TRBJ2-2	CSVWDKTNTGELFF	TGCAGCGTTTGGGACAAAACGAACACCGGGGAGCTGTTTTTT
TRBV11-3	few	.	TRBJ2-7	CASSSTNRYEQYF	TGTGCCAGCAGCTCGACAAATCGCTACGAGCAGTACTTC
TRBV20-1	medium-sized	.	TRBJ1-4	CSARVGQGGEKLFF	TGCAGTGCTAGAGTCGGGCAGGGAGGCGAAAAACTGTTTTTT
TRBV11-2	few	TRBD1	TRBJ2-1	CASSSPYRSGTETYNEQFF	TGTGCCAGCAGCTCCCCGTACCGTTCCGGGACAGAGACTTACAATGAGCAGTTCTTC
TRBV28	many	.	TRBJ2-1	CASSLLWGNEQFF	TGTGCCAGCAGTTTATTATGGGGAAATGAGCAGTTCTTC
TRBV6-5	many	.	TRBJ2-7	CASSYGSEQYF	TGTGCCAGCAGTTACGGGTCCGAGCAGTACTTC
TRBV28	.	TRBD2	TRBJ2-7	CASSSRLAGEDKQYF	TGTGCCAGCAGTTCCCGACTAGCGGGAGAAGACAAGCAGTACTTC
TRBV14	.	.	TRBJ2-1	CASSQRFGPKPDEQFF	TGTGCCAGCAGCCAAAGGTTCGGGCCCAAACCGGACGAGCAGTTCTTC
TRBV7-8	.	TRBD1	TRBJ1-1	CASSLGTGGFTEAFF	TGTGCCAGTAGCTTAGGGACAGGGGGCTTTACTGAAGCTTTCTTT
TRBV20-1	medium-sized	.	TRBJ2-3	CSARETSDTQYF	TGCAGTGCTAGAGAAACGTCAGATACGCAGTATTTT
TRBV24-1	medium-sized	.	TRBJ2-1	CATSDFRAGPWNEQFF	TGTGCCACCAGTGATTTCAGAGCGGGTCCGTGGAATGAGCAGTTCTTC
TRBV5-4	many	.	TRBJ2-7	CASSWGSREQYF	TGTGCCAGCAGCTGGGGGTCTCGCGAGCAGTACTTC
TRBV15	many	TRBD1	TRBJ1-4	CATSQDRGNEKLFF	TGTGCCACCAGTCAGGACAGGGGTAATGAAAAACTGTTTTTT
TRBV4-1	medium-sized	TRBD2	TRBJ2-3	CASSLVAGALTDTQYF	TGCGCCAGCAGCCTCGTAGCGGGGGCTCTCACAGATACGCAGTATTTT
TRBV19	.	.	TRBJ2-6	CASSINGAGANVLTF	TGTGCCAGTAGTATCAATGGGGCAGGGGCCAACGTCCTGACTTTC
TRBV2	medium-sized	.	TRBJ2-3	CASEQLITDTQYF	TGTGCCAGCGAGCAGCTGATCACAGATACGCAGTATTTT
TRBV12-3/TRBV12-4	.	.	TRBJ2-7	CASSPDGSPYGQYF	TGTGCCAGCAGCCCGGACGGAAGTCCCTACGGGCAGTACTTC
TRBV12-3/TRBV12-4	.	.	TRBJ1-1	CASSLGGRTEAFF	TGTGCCAGCAGTTTAGGGGGAAGGACTGAAGCTTTCTTT
TRBV7-2	medium-sized	TRBD2	TRBJ2-3	CASSRVGLAGGPDTQYF	TGTGCCAGCAGTCGAGTGGGACTAGCGGGAGGGCCTGATACGCAGTATTTT
TRBV12-3/TRBV12-4	medium-sized	.	TRBJ2-3	CASSSPGTASTDTQYF	TGTGCCAGCAGTTCCCCCGGGACTGCTAGCACAGATACGCAGTATTTT
TRBV27	.	.	TRBJ2-7	CASGPGRYEQYF	TGTGCCAGCGGTCCAGGGCGTTACGAGCAGTACTTC
TRBV6-1	medium-sized	TRBD1	TRBJ2-3	CASSGRGQGTDTQYF	TGTGCCAGCAGTGGTCGTGGACAGGGTACAGATACGCAGTATTTT
TRBV11-3	many	TRBD2	TRBJ2-3	CASSLNFGVAGGIGDTQYF	TGTGCCAGCAGCTTAAATTTCGGAGTAGCGGGAGGGATAGGAGATACGCAGTATTTT